This TCR beta chain was captured by sequencing in a study of cytomegalovirus exposure and HLA in healthy donors. Study context: In an early release, HLA-typed donors contributed 80 million to 95 million unique TCR sequences. General observations from the study: In a later analysis, DRB1 alleles had the most associated TCRs; HLA-C alleles the fewest. Later analysis suggested most CMV-associated TCR beta chains were HLA-restricted.

CDR3 length: 15 residues. Germline values: CDR1 SGHRS, CDR2 YFSETQ. V trimming: 0 bases; J trimming: 2 bases; junction bases outside the gene matches: 2. To note about this clone: Its antigen remains unidentified. The same CDR3 is also encoded by other DNA sequences in this sample.

The PCR had 60 Vbeta and 13 Jbeta primers. Assay used: immunoSEQ multiplex PCR; TCRdb lists only in-frame clones, some missing. The data contain about 150,000 clones, around four fifths of them singletons. V gene TRBV5-1 combines with J gene TRBJ2-1, with 7 nucleotides matching TRBD1. The TCR comes from a woman aged 45-65 years in good health and CMV-seropositive. Source material: PBMCs. The chain's CDR3 is CASSLGQGAYNEQFF. The CDR3 bases are TGCGCCAGCAGCTTGGGACAGGGTGCCTACAATGAGCAGTTCTTC. The full variable domain, rest sourced from reference TRBV5-1 and TRBJ2-1, is KAGVTQTPRYLIKTRGQQVTLSCSPISGHRSVSWYQQTPGQGLQFLFEYFSETQRNKGNFPGRFSGRQFSNSRSEMNVSTLELGDSALYLCASSLGQGAYNEQFFGPGTRLTVL.